These 23 T cell receptor beta chains came from one sample sequenced in a study of vaccination effects on CD4 cells after COVID-19. Viral peptide pool expansion of antigen-specific CD4+ T cells preceded sequencing in the ViraFEST assay. Subsequent to a culture period of 10 days, CD4+ T cells were isolated. Documented for the person is a PCR-confirmed SARS-CoV-2 infection occurring between March and December 2020. Their cognate antigens are unknown. Sequencing was performed with immunoSEQ multiplex PCR; in TCRdb, only in-frame clones are kept and a portion is missing. The repertoire holds 30,000 to 35,000 clones, with about 69% as singletons. Sequencing used CD4+ T cells from PBMCs cultured with a peptide pool, obtained before COVID-19 vaccination. These receptors originate from a human donor who had a prior SARS-CoV-2 infection.

This clone is labeled medium-sized. The gene calls are TRBV7-3 and TRBJ1-1; D remains unclear. V lost 5 bases and J 7 bases, leaving 11 bases between the germline ends. The germline V gene has CDR1 SGHTA and CDR2 FQGTGA. This CDR3 is built from 12 residues. The CDR3 here is CASSLDGLEAFF. DNA of the CDR3: TGTGCCAGCAGCCTGGACGGCCTTGAAGCTTTCTTT.

The rearrangement joins TRBV10-3 to TRBJ2-7, with D perhaps matching TRBD2 (6 bases). The CDR3 is made up of 14 amino acids. Germline CDR1 ENHRY, CDR2 SYGVKD. With 6 bases removed from V and 2 bases from J, the gap between germline ends came to 14 bases. The CDR3 sequence is CAIRRGGEAYEQYF. CDR3 bases: TGTGCCATCAGGAGGGGCGGGGAGGCCTACGAGCAGTACTTC.

For this clone: A junction boundary mismatches the germline segment, possibly from a read error. This chain joins TRBV19 and TRBJ2-7; tentative D call: TRBD2 (6 bases). The CDR3 runs 15 residues. The germline CDR1 and CDR2 sequences are LNHDA and SQIVND (reference sequence). In DNA, the CDR3 is TGTGCCAGTAATATAGTCCCCGGGGGACCCTACGAGCAGTACTTC. This encodes CASNIVPGGPYEQYF.

This chain connects TRBV24-1 to TRBJ2-2, with D possibly being TRBD1 (5 bases). Trimming took off 3 bases at V and 2 bases at J, with 24 bases between the two ends. CDR3 size: 20 residues. Germline V gene sequence: CDR1 KGHDR, CDR2 SFDVKD. The CDR3 is CATSDPGLSPRKINTGELFF. For the CDR3, the DNA is TGTGCCACCAGTGATCCAGGGTTGTCACCCAGAAAGATAAACACCGGGGAGCTGTTTTTT.

The gene calls are TRBV18 and TRBJ1-3; D gene unclear. V lost 4 bases and J lost 0, with 10 bases in between. The CDR3 length is 15 residues. Germline V CDR1 and CDR2: KGHSH, LQKENI. In DNA form, the CDR3 reads TGTGCCAGCTCACAAAATGACGGCTCTGGAAACACCATATATTTT. It yields the protein CASSQNDGSGNTIYF.

Written as DNA, the CDR3 is TGCGCCAGCAGCTTGATCGGGGATTCGTACTATGGCTACACCTTC. Translation: CASSLIGDSYYGYTF. The chain uses TRBV5-1 and TRBJ1-2, with D unclear. The CDR3 is 15 amino acids. Per the germline V gene, CDR1 is SGHRS and CDR2 is YFSETQ. The ends were cut back, 1 base at V and 3 bases at J, with 13 bases in the middle.

This chain links TRBV10-3 with TRBJ2-1, with D maybe TRBD1 (6 bases). V lost 4 bases to trimming and J lost 7 bases, with 17 bases between them. Germline values: CDR1 ENHRY, CDR2 SYGVKD. The CDR3 sequence is 15 residues long. CDR3 loop: CAISGWGRRGNEQFF. The CDR3 coding sequence is TGTGCCATCAGTGGATGGGGCCGTAGGGGGAATGAGCAGTTCTTC.

This rearrangement joins TRBV7-2 to TRBJ2-3; D is undetermined. Germline assignment: CDR1 SGHTA and CDR2 FQGNSA. The ends were cut back, 1 base at V and 3 bases at J, with 11 bases in the middle. This CDR3 is 15 amino acids long. The CDR3 region is CASSLVDGRTDTQYF. The CDR3 DNA reads TGTGCCAGCAGCTTAGTGGACGGTAGGACAGATACGCAGTATTTT.

The V gene is TRBV2, the J gene TRBJ2-2; D is unresolved. V was shortened by 6 bases and J by 6 bases, with 14 bases between the two germline ends. The CDR3 consists of 14 residues. Germline V gene lookup returns CDR1 SNHLY and CDR2 FYNNEI. The CDR3 bases are TGTGCCAGCAGCTACCCCTTTGGTTCCGGGGAGCTGTTTTTT. It encodes CASSYPFGSGELFF.

This clone was seen only a few times. The chain uses TRBV15 and TRBJ1-5; D remains unclear. The CDR3 contains 13 residues. The V gene lost 6 bases and the J gene lost 5 bases, with 11 bases spanning the gap. CDR1 is LNHNV and CDR2 is YYDKDF in the germline V gene (reference sequence). The CDR3 DNA reads TGTGCCACCAGTCACATATCCTATCAGCCCCAGCATTTT. This sequence encodes CATSHISYQPQHF.

The J gene is TRBJ1-2, the V gene TRBV18; no firm D call. V lost 8 bases and J lost 7, with 17 bases in between. This CDR3 has 13 amino acids. The germline gives CDR1 KGHSH, CDR2 LQKENI. The chain's CDR3 is CASHNDPVGGYTF. The CDR3 nucleotides are TGTGCCAGCCATAACGACCCGGTGGGTGGCTACACCTTC.

This chain uses TRBV7-9 with TRBJ1-1, with unresolved D. V lost 3 bases to trimming and J lost 1 base, with 6 bases between them. Germline loops: CDR1 SEHNR, CDR2 FQNEAQ (reference sequence). This CDR3 spans 13 amino acids. CDR3 nucleotide sequence: TGTGCCAGCAGCTTTGTTGAGAACACTGAAGCTTTCTTT. Residues: CASSFVENTEAFF.

By sample share, this clone is medium-sized (0.01 to 0.1%). This chain connects TRBV15 to TRBJ2-3, with TRBD2 matching over 7 bases. Germline assignment: CDR1 LNHNV and CDR2 YYDKDF (reference sequence). This CDR3 contains 15 residues. V lost 3 bases to trimming and J lost 3 bases; unmatched junction nucleotides: 6. In DNA, the CDR3 is TGTGCCACCAGCAGTTCGCGGGAGCCAACAGATACGCAGTATTTT. Translation gives CATSSSREPTDTQYF.

The V and J genes are TRBV5-1 and TRBJ2-3, with D unresolved. The V gene lost 2 bases and the J gene lost 1 base, with 2 bases spanning the gap. The CDR3 runs to 12 residues. Per the germline V gene, CDR1 is SGHRS and CDR2 is YFSETQ. The chain's CDR3 is CASSFGTDTQYF. CDR3 sequence (DNA): TGCGCCAGCAGCTTCGGCACAGATACGCAGTATTTT.

This chain joins TRBV9 and TRBJ2-1, with 9 bases identical to TRBD2. CDR3 length: 14 amino acids. Germline V gives CDR1 SGDLS, CDR2 YYNGEE. V shed 3 bases and J 4 bases; nucleotides not matched to a gene: 2. This CDR3 is CASSEGLAYNEQFF. For the CDR3, the DNA is TGTGCCAGCAGCGAGGGACTAGCATACAATGAGCAGTTCTTC.

This clone was found a few times. The chain is built from TRBV5-1 and TRBJ2-3; maybe TRBD2 (6 bases). With 4 bases removed from V and 1 base from J, the gap between germline ends came to 10 bases. Germline V gene sequence: CDR1 SGHRS, CDR2 YFSETQ. The CDR3 sequence is 14 residues long. As DNA, the CDR3 is TGCGCCAGCAGCACGTCTAGCGGCACAGATACGCAGTATTTT. Translating gives CASSTSSGTDTQYF. The whole variable domain, remainder taken from reference TRBV5-1 and TRBJ2-3, is KAGVTQTPRYLIKTRGQQVTLSCSPISGHRSVSWYQQTPGQGLQFLFEYFSETQRNKGNFPGRFSGRQFSNSRSEMNVSTLELGDSALYLCASSTSSGTDTQYFGPGTRLTVL.

The chain recombines TRBV6-2 or TRBV6-3 with TRBJ2-1, with 7 positions matching TRBD1. This CDR3 is 17 amino acids long. V was pared by 2 bases and J by 3 bases, with 10 bases of the junction left unmatched. The germline V gene has CDR1 MNHEY and CDR2 SVGEGT. Here the CDR3 DNA reads TGTGCCAGCAGTTACAGGCTCGGTACAGGGGACTACAATGAGCAGTTCTTC. Its protein product is CASSYRLGTGDYNEQFF.

The genes are TRBV18 and TRBJ1-2, with D unclear. Trimming left V 2 bases short and J 6 bases short, with 10 bases between. Germline loops: CDR1 KGHSH, CDR2 LQKENI. The CDR3 is 13 amino acids. The CDR3: CASSPGAGNGYTF. DNA for the CDR3: TGTGCCAGCTCACCAGGCGCAGGTAATGGCTACACCTTC.

The V and J genes are TRBV11-3 and TRBJ2-2, with 11 bases matching TRBD2. The length of the CDR3 is 15 residues. V lost 4 bases to trimming and J lost 8 bases; unmatched junction nucleotides: 6. Germline-derived CDR1 and CDR2 are SGHNT and YENEEA. Here the CDR3 reads CASSSETSGAGELFF. The CDR3 DNA is TGTGCCAGCAGCTCGGAGACTAGCGGGGCTGGGGAGCTGTTTTTT. The whole variable domain, filled in from reference TRBV11-3 and TRBJ2-2, reads EAGVVQSPRYKIIEKKQPVAFWCNPISGHNTLYWYLQNLGQGPELLIRYENEEAVDDSQLPKDRFSAERLKGVDSTLKIQPAELGDSAVYLCASSSETSGAGELFFGEGSRLTVL.

The chain has TRBV5-1 and TRBJ2-7; 11 bases match TRBD1. The V gene's germline CDR1 is SGHRS and CDR2 YFSETQ. CDR3 length equals 15 residues. Trimming took 4 bases from V and 4 from J; bases not matched to a gene: 7. In nucleotides, the CDR3 is TGCGCCAGCAGCGGCGCCGGGACAGGGGGATACGAGCAGTACTTC. Translated: CASSGAGTGGYEQYF.

The chain employs TRBV5-1 and TRBJ2-7; no firm D call. Between the trimmed V and J ends, which lost 4 bases and 4 bases, there was a span of 12 bases. Germline values: CDR1 SGHRS, CDR2 YFSETQ. The CDR3 runs to 13 residues. The CDR3 sequence is CASSPAGSYEQYF. The CDR3 DNA reads as TGCGCCAGCAGCCCGGCCGGCTCGTACGAGCAGTACTTC.

The chain combines TRBV3-1 (or the pseudogene TRBV3-2) with TRBJ2-7; possibly TRBD2 for D (5 bases). Germline CDR1 is LGHDT and CDR2 is YNNKEL (reference sequence). Trimming removed 3 bases from V and 3 bases from J, with 12 bases in between. This CDR3 is built from 14 residues. The CDR3 here is CASSHGEQIYEQYF. The CDR3 DNA reads as TGTGCCAGCAGCCACGGGGAACAGATCTACGAGCAGTACTTC.

This clone turned up a few times. The chain carries TRBV5-1 and TRBJ2-3, with TRBD2 identical over 12 bases. This CDR3 has 16 residues. The germline gives CDR1 SGHRS, CDR2 YFSETQ. Losses at the gene ends were 4 bases for V and 0 bases for J; bases not matched to a gene: 3. The DNA for the CDR3 is TGCGCCAGCAGCGTCGGACTAGCGGGAAGCACAGATACGCAGTATTTT. Its protein is CASSVGLAGSTDTQYF.